Below are 14 T cell receptor beta chains sequenced from a single sample in a study of graft-versus-host responses after intestinal transplantation. Plates contained around 200,000 CFSE-labeled responder cells and around 200,000 irradiated, violet-dye-labeled stimulator cells. TCRdb keeps only in-frame clones here, not all; method: immunoSEQ multiplex PCR. The sample has about 2,200 clones, roughly a third seen once. Specimen: alloreactive CD8+ T cells from a mixed lymphocyte reaction culture, collected before transplantation. Described subset: CFSE-low proliferating T cells sorted from roughly 6-day pre-transplant mixed lymphocyte reaction (GvH or HvG direction). The receptors here all came from a human patient who was an organ donor for intestinal transplantation.

The rearrangement joins TRBV19 to TRBJ2-1; 8 bases match TRBD2. From germline, CDR1 is LNHDA and CDR2 SQIVND (reference sequence). Trimming at V came to 5 bases and at J to 10 bases, leaving 10 bases not matched to a gene. The CDR3 sequence is 14 residues long. CDR3 amino acids: CASSYRAGANEQFF. The CDR3, as DNA: TGTGCCAGTAGTTACAGAGCGGGGGCTAACGAGCAGTTCTTC.

The rearrangement joins TRBV10-3 to TRBJ2-1, with 10 bases fitting TRBD1. This CDR3 is built from 16 residues. V lost 3 bases and J lost 5; bases outside the gene matches: 7. Germline CDR1 is ENHRY and CDR2 is SYGVKD. Written as DNA, the CDR3 is TGTGCCATCAGTGACGGCGACAGGGGGCTGGACAATGAGCAGTTCTTC. This gives the protein CAISDGDRGLDNEQFF.

The gene calls are TRBV5-4 and TRBJ2-3; 8 positions match TRBD2. Germline values: CDR1 SGHNT, CDR2 YYREEE (reference sequence). With V trimmed by 4 bases and J by 3 bases, 16 bases remained unmatched. The CDR3 extends over 18 amino acids. The CDR3 nucleotides are TGTGCCAGCAGCCAAGATCTTTATGCCGGGGGGGCTACAGATACGCAGTATTTT. As protein: CASSQDLYAGGATDTQYF.

The chain combines TRBV6-1 with TRBJ2-3; 8 nucleotides agree with TRBD2. V dropped 2 bases and J dropped 4; count of bases not matched to a gene: 5. Germline loops: CDR1 MNHNS, CDR2 SASEGT. The CDR3 totals 15 residues. The CDR3 DNA is TGTGCCAGCAGTGAATTCTCGGGGGGGCCAGATACGCAGTATTTT. It yields the protein CASSEFSGGPDTQYF.

By its share, this clone is large. The sample holds other DNA sequences that translate to the same CDR3. V usage is TRBV7-3 and J usage is TRBJ2-2; D is possibly TRBD2 (6 bases). Trimming removed 2 bases at V and 6 bases at J, with 10 bases between. Germline V gene lookup returns CDR1 SGHTA and CDR2 FQGTGA. There are 14 residues in the CDR3. CDR3 in amino acids: CASSLVGGAGELFF. Written as DNA, the CDR3 is TGTGCCAGCAGCTTAGTAGGAGGGGCCGGGGAGCTGTTTTTT.

V and J are TRBV4-1 and TRBJ2-1, with D perhaps assigned TRBD1 or TRBD2 (6 bases each). Germline CDR1 reads MGHRA; CDR2 reads YSYEKL. The CDR3 runs to 15 residues. The V end was cut by 5 bases, the J end by 0 bases, with 11 bases between. The CDR3 region has the DNA TGCGCCAGCAGCACCGGGGGCACCTCCTACAATGAGCAGTTCTTC. It yields the protein CASSTGGTSYNEQFF.

By share, this clone counts as large. The chain couples TRBV5-4 to TRBJ2-1, with no clear D. V shed 1 base and J shed 10 bases, with 12 bases lying between them. CDR1 and CDR2 (germline): SGHNT, YYREEE (reference sequence). This CDR3 has 13 amino acids. The CDR3 DNA reads TGTGCCAGCAGCTTGATAGGGTATGAGGAGCAGTTCTTC. As protein: CASSLIGYEEQFF.

By share, this clone ranks as large. The rearrangement uses TRBV9 and TRBJ2-7; perhaps D is TRBD1 or TRBD2 (6 bases each). The CDR3 is made up of 15 amino acids. Germline CDR1 is SGDLS and CDR2 is YYNGEE. V was trimmed by 0 bases and J by 5 bases, leaving 15 bases between them. The CDR3 DNA is TGTGCCAGCAGCGTAGGCCCCTGGGGGGCGGACGAGCAGTACTTC. It yields the protein CASSVGPWGADEQYF.

The V gene is TRBV4-1, the J gene TRBJ2-7, with D possibly being TRBD1 or TRBD2 (5 bases each). V lost 4 bases and J lost 0, with 10 bases in between. CDR3 length: 14 amino acids. Germline V lookup: CDR1 MGHRA, CDR2 YSYEKL. DNA for the CDR3: TGCGCCAGCAGCCCTTGGGGGTTCTCCTACGAGCAGTACTTC. Amino acids: CASSPWGFSYEQYF.

The chain has TRBV6-1 and TRBJ2-7, with D possibly being TRBD2 (6 bases). This CDR3 spans 15 amino acids. Germline V lookup: CDR1 MNHNS, CDR2 SASEGT. Trimming pared 7 bases from V and 6 bases from J, leaving 22 bases between. CDR3 protein: CASKVRESTPGEQYF. The CDR3 DNA is TGTGCCAGCAAGGTCCGGGAGAGCACTCCTGGCGAGCAGTACTTC.

This clone was observed a handful of times. This chain uses TRBV6-5 with TRBJ2-7, with TRBD2 matching over 7 bases. CDR1 is MNHEY and CDR2 is SVGAGI in the germline V gene. V was clipped by 6 bases and J by 2 bases; unmatched bases: 1. CDR3 size: 12 residues. The CDR3 region has the DNA TGTGCCAGCAGCGGGGGGACCTACGAGCAGTACTTC. Residues: CASSGGTYEQYF.

The chain joins TRBV6-5 to TRBJ2-2; D possibly corresponds to TRBD2 (7 bases). V was cut by 2 bases and J by 6 bases, with 13 bases left in between. Germline loops: CDR1 MNHEY, CDR2 SVGAGI. The CDR3 runs 15 residues. CDR3: CASSYGGGRAGELFF. CDR3 DNA: TGTGCCAGCAGTTACGGGGGGGGCCGGGCCGGGGAGCTGTTTTTT.

The chain carries TRBV15 and TRBJ2-7; maybe TRBD1 (7 bases). Trimming removed 1 base from V and 3 bases from J, with 13 bases in between. CDR3 length: 15 amino acids. Germline V gene data show CDR1 as LNHNV and CDR2 as YYDKDF (reference sequence). CDR3 sequence (DNA): TGTGCCACCAGCAGAGGCAGGGGGGAAGGCTACGAGCAGTACTTC. As protein: CATSRGRGEGYEQYF. The full variable domain, with the rest looked up from reference TRBV15 and TRBJ2-7, is DAMVIQNPRYQVTQFGKPVTLSCSQTLNHNVMYWYQQKSSQAPKLLFHYYDKDFNNEADTPDNFQSRRPNTSFCFLDIRSPGLGDTAMYLCATSRGRGEGYEQYFGPGTRLTVT.

The V and J genes are TRBV5-4 and TRBJ2-7, with TRBD2 as a possible D gene (7 bases). Germline CDR1 and CDR2: SGHNT and YYREEE (reference sequence). There are 17 residues in the CDR3. V lost 3 bases and J lost 5, with 24 bases in between. This chain's CDR3 is CASSWGGAGSALHEQYF. For the CDR3, the DNA is TGTGCCAGCAGCTGGGGGGGCGCGGGCTCTGCGTTACACGAGCAGTACTTC.